This T cell receptor (beta chain) was observed in a study of technical replicates of blood from several donors (dated by TCRdb to about 2017). The library came from the immunoSEQ multiplex PCR assay. TCRdb mirrors the immuneACCESS table, restricted to in-frame sequences. Some clones are absent from its copies; in checked studies, under half trace to an unresolved V gene, and the reason for the others is unknown. Here the sample has about 100,000 clones; under 96% occur a single time. Jointly, the top ten make up roughly 0.19% of the sample. The V end gives up 5 bases and the J end 5 bases, leaving 6 bases in the junction not matched to a gene. CDR1 LNHDA and CDR2 SQIVND are derived from the germline V gene (reference sequence). From the cysteine through the phenylalanine, the CDR3 covers 14 amino acids. Only CDR3 DNA is held: 42 bases, read in frame from base 1. As for this clone: The antigen it binds to is not known. No much larger clone is present one base from it, and per-base qualities are unavailable.

The TCR originated in a human donor in good health. Sequencing was done on a sample of T cells isolated from PBMCs. The sequence joins TRBV19 to TRBJ2-1; 7 bases in the junction line up with TRBD1. The CDR3 region has the sequence CASSFGTANNEQFF. The nucleotides are TGTGCCAGTAGTTTTGGGACAGCAAACAATGAGCAGTTCTTC.